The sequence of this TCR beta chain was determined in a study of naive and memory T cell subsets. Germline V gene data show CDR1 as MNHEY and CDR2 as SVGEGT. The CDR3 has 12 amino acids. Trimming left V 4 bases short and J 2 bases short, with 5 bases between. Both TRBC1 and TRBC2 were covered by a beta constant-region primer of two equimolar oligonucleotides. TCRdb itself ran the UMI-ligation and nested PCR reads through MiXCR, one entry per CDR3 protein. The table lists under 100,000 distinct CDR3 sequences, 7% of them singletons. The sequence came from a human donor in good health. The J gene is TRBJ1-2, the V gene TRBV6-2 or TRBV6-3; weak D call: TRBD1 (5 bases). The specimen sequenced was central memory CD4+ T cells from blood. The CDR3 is CASSSGNYGYTF. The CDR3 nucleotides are TGTGCCAGCAGTTCAGGGAACTATGGCTACACCTTC.